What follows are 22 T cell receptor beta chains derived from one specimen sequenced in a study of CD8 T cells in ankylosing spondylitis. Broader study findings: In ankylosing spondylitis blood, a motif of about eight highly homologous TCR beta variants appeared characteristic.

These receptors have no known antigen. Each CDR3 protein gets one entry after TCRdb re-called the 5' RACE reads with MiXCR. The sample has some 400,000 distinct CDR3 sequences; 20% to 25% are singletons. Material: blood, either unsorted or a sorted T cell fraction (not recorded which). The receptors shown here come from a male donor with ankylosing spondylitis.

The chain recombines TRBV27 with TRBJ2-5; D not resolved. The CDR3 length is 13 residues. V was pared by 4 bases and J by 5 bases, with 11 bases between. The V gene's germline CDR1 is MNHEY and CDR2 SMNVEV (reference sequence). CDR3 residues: CASSSSPAETQYF. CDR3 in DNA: TGTGCCAGCAGTTCATCCCCAGCGGAGACCCAGTACTTC.

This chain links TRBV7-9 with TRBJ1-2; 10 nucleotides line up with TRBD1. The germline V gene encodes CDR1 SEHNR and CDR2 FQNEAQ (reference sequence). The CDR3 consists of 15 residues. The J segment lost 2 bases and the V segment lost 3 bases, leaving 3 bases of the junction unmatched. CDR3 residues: CASSFWGQGNYGYTF. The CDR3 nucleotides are TGTGCCAGCAGCTTTTGGGGACAGGGGAACTATGGCTACACCTTC.

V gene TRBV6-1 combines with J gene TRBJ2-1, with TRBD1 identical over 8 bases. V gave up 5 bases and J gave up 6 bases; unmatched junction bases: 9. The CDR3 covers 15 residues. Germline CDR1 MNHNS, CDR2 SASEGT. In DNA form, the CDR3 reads TGTGCCAGCAGTCCCAGGGGGCGCCCCACCAATGAGCAGTTCTTC. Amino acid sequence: CASSPRGRPTNEQFF.

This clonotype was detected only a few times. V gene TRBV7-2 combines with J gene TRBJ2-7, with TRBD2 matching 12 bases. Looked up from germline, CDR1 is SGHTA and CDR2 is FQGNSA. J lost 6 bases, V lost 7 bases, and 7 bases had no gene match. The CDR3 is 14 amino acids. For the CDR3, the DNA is TGTGCCAGCACTGGCGGGACTAGCGGGTCCGAGCAGTACTTC. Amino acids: CASTGGTSGSEQYF.

The CDR3 region is CASSPRTGTTSNQPQHF. In DNA form, the CDR3 reads TGTGCCAGCAGTCCCCGGACAGGGACAACGTCTAATCAGCCCCAGCATTTT. The J gene is TRBJ1-5, the V gene TRBV12-3 or TRBV12-4; 8 bases agree with TRBD1. The CDR3 contains 17 residues. V shed 5 bases, J shed 4 bases, and the junction held 13 bases outside the gene matches.

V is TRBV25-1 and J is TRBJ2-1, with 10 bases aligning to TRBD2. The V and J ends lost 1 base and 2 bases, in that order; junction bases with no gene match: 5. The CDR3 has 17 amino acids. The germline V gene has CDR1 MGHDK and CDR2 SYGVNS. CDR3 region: CASSEWAAGGPYNEQFF. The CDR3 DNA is TGTGCCAGCAGTGAATGGGCAGCGGGAGGGCCCTACAATGAGCAGTTCTTC.

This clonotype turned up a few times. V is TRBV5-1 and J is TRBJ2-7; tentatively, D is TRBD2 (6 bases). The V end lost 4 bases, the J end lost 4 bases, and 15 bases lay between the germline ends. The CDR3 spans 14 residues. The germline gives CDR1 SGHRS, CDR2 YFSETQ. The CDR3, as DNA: TGCGCCAGCAGCAACGCGGGACCAGATTACGAGCAGTACTTC. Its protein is CASSNAGPDYEQYF.

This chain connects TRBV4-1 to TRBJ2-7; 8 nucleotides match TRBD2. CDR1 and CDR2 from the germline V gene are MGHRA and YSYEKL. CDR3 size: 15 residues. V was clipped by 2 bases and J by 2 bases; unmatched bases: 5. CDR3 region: CASSQPGLGPYEQYF. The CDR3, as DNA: TGCGCCAGCAGCCAACCGGGACTAGGTCCCTACGAGCAGTACTTC.

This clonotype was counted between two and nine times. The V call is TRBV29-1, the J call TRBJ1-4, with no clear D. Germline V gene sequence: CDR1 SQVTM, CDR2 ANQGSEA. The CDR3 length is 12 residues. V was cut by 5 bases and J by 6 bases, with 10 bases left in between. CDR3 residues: CSVLGRYEKLFF. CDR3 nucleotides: TGCAGCGTTTTGGGGAGATATGAAAAACTGTTTTTT.

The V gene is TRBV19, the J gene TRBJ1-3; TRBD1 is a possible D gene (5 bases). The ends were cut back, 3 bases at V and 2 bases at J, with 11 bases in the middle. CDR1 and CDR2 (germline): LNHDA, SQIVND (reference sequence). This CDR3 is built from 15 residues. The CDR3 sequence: CASSIGAGPGNTIYF. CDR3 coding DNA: TGTGCCAGTAGTATCGGGGCAGGACCTGGAAACACCATATATTTT.

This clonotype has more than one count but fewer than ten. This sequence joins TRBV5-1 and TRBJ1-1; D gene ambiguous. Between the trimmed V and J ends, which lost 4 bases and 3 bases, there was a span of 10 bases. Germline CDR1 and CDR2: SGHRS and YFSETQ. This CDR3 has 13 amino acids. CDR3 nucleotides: TGCGCCAGCAGCGTCGGTAGTGACACTGAAGCTTTCTTT. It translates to CASSVGSDTEAFF. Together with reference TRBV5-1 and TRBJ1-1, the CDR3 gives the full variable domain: KAGVTQTPRYLIKTRGQQVTLSCSPISGHRSVSWYQQTPGQGLQFLFEYFSETQRNKGNFPGRFSGRQFSNSRSEMNVSTLELGDSALYLCASSVGSDTEAFFGQGTRLTVV.

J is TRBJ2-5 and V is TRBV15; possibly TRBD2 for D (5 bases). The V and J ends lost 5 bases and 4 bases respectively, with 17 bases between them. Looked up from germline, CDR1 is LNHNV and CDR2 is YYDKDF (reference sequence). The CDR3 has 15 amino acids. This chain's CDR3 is CATSSPAGGLETQYF. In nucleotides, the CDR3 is TGTGCCACCAGCTCCCCGGCCGGCGGGCTAGAGACCCAGTACTTC.

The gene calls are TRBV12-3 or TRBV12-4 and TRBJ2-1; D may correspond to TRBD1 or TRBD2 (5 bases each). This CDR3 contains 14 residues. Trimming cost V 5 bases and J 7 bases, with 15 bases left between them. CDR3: CASSPTGRWNEQFF. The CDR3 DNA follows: TGTGCCAGCAGTCCAACGGGGCGCTGGAATGAGCAGTTCTTC.

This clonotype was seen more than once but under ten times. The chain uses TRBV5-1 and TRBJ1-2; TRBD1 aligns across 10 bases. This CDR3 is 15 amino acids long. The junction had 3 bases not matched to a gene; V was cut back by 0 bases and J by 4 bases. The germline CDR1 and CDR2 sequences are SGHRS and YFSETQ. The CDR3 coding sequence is TGCGCCAGCAGCTTGGCGGGACAGGGGAGCTATGGCTACACCTTC. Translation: CASSLAGQGSYGYTF.

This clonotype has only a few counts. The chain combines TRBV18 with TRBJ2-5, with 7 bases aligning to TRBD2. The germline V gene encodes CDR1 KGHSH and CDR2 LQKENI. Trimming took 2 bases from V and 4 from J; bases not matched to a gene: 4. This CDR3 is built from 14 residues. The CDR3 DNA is TGTGCCAGCTCACCATGGCCTAGCGGAGAGACCCAGTACTTC. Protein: CASSPWPSGETQYF.

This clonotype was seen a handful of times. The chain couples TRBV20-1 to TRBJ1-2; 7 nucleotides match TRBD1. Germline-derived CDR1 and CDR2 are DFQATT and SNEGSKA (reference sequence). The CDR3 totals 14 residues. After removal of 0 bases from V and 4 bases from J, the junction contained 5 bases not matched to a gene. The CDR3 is CSARDLRGFYGYTF. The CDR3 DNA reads TGCAGTGCTAGAGATCTCAGGGGGTTCTATGGCTACACCTTC.

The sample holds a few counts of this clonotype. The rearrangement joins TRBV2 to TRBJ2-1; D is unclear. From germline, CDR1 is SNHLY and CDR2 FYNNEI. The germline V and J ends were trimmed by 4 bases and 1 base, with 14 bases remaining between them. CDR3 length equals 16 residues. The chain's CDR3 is CASSARSSWSYNEQFF. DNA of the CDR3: TGTGCCAGCAGTGCCCGGAGTAGCTGGTCCTACAATGAGCAGTTCTTC.

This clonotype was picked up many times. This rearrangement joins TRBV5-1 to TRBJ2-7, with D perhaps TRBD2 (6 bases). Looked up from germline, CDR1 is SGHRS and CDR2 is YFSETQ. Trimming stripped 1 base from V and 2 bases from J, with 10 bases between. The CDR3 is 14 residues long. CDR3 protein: CASSLLGGTYEQYF. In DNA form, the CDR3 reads TGCGCCAGCAGCTTGTTGGGCGGGACCTACGAGCAGTACTTC.

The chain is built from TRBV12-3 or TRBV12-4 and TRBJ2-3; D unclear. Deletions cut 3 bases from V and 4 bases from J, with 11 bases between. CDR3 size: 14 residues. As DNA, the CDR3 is TGTGCCAGCAGTTTCGATAAGGGCTCAGATACGCAGTATTTT. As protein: CASSFDKGSDTQYF.

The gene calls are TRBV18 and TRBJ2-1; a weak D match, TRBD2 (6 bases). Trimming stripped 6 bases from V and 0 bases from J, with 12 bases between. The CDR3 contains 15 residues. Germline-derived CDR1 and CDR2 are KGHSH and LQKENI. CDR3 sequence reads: CASSPLATSYNEQFF. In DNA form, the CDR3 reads TGTGCCAGCTCTCCGCTAGCGACCTCCTACAATGAGCAGTTCTTC.

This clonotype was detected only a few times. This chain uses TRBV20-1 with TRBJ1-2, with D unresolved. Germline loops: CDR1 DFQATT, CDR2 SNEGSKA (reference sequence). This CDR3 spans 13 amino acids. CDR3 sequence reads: CIVVGRGIYGYTF. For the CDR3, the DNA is TGCATCGTGGTGGGGAGAGGGATCTATGGCTACACCTTC.

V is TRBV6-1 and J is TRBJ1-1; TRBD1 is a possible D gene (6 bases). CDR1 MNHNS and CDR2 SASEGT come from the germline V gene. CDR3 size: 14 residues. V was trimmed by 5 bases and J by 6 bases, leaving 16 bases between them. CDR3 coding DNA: TGTGCCAGCAGTAAGGGGGGGATTGGGGCTGAAGCTTTCTTT. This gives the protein CASSKGGIGAEAFF.